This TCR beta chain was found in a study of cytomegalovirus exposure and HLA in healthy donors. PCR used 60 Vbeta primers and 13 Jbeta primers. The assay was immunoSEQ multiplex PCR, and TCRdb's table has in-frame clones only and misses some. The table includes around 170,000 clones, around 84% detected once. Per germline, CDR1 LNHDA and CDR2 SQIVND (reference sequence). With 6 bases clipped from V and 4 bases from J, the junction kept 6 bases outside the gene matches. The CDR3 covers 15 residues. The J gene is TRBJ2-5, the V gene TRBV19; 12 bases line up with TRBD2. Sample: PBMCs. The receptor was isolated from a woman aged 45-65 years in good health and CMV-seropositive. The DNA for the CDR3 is TGTGCCAGTAGCAGACCGGGACTAGCGGGAGAGACCCAGTACTTC. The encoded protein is CASSRPGLAGETQYF.